This T cell receptor (beta chain) was observed in a study of Ad26.COV2.S vaccination and SARS-CoV-2 variants (dated by TCRdb to 2020 to 2023). For context, the study as a whole: Vaccine-arm donors were drawn from COV1001, a multicentre, randomized, double-blind, placebo-controlled phase I-IIa trial of Ad26.COV2.S in healthy adults. Ad26.COV2.S was given intramuscularly at 5x10^10 or 1x10^11 viral particles, as a single shot or as two shots 56 days apart. TCRbeta repertoire sequencing served as the tool for gauging how specific and how broad the SARS-CoV-2-reactive T cell receptors were following Ad26.COV2.S vaccination. A total of 32 samples were included in the TCR-sequenced set, comprising around 19 Ad26.COV2.S vaccine recipients, 5 placebo recipients and 8 SARS-CoV-2 convalescent individuals. Trial participants were randomized into five groups of five: low-dose or high-dose Ad26.COV2.S given once or twice, or placebo on both occasions. Investigators did not know the trial group allocation while performing experiments and assessing outcomes. General conclusions and limits of the study: According to the authors, total T cell responses may have been underestimated by the TCR breadth and depth analyses. Vaccine and placebo recipients had similar non-spike TCR breadth, a finding consistent with the vaccine containing only spike. Substantial breadth of spike-specific CD8+ and CD4+ T cell responses was reported after vaccination. The study lacked the statistical power to compare responses across vaccine doses or regimens. Compared with placebo recipients, Ad26.COV2.S recipients showed higher spike-specific TCR breadth (P = 0.0014).

The immunoSEQ Assay was used to sequence TCRbeta CDR3 regions. After extraction, genomic DNA underwent amplification by bias-controlled multiplex PCR, followed by high-throughput sequencing. As for the authors' bioinformatics: To quantify the absolute abundance of every unique TCRbeta CDR3 region, sequences were collapsed and filtered. T cell fraction was estimated by normalizing TCRbeta template counts to usable DNA, with usable DNA measured through amplification of reference genes found in all nucleated cells. Repertoire TCRs were annotated as SARS-CoV-2-specific by exact matching of V gene, CDR3 amino acid sequence and J gene to a known reactive TCR set. The reference SARS-CoV-2 TCR set was obtained from MIRA and was filtered for enrichment in COVID-19-positive ImmuneCODE repertoires, whereby public or cross-reactive TCRs were removed. Based on the MIRA antigens, annotated TCRs were further analysed at the level of specific ORF or position within ORF. Depth was the summed frequency of annotated unique rearrangements, while breadth was defined as annotated unique rearrangements over total unique productive rearrangements. Two-sided Wilcoxon rank-sum tests were applied when comparing TCR breadth between groups. Sourced from immuneACCESS, this table was stored by TCRdb with only in-frame sequences that have V and J called. A share of the clones is absent; for the studies checked, an unresolved V gene accounts for under half, and the remainder has no known explanation. The DNA was the basis for D and trimming; V, J and clone size are from that table. Present in this sample are more than 400,000 clones, less than 95% of which were seen just once. The leading ten clones occupy roughly 4% of the sample.

Turning to this clone: Its antigen has not been determined. Base-call qualities are not available, and no considerably larger clone is one nucleotide away.

The CDR3 has 16 amino acids, counting the end cysteine and phenylalanine. The retained sequence is limited to the CDR3, 48 bases, with the frame set at the first base. The trim is 2 bases for V and 9 bases for J, with a gap of 20 bases between the germline ends. The germline V gene encodes CDR1 KGHSH and CDR2 LQKENI. The treatment or condition label, read with the paper, signifies: some 20 received Ad26.COV2.S at low or high dose, single or two shots; about 5 received placebo; per-sample allocation not given. Repertoires of vaccine and placebo recipients were sequenced from samples collected on day 63 after the first injection. In Cohort 1b, 25 to 30 adults aged 18-55 years were enrolled at a single site in Boston, USA, between 29 July and 7 August 2020. As a vaccine, Ad26.COV2.S was a replication-incompetent adenovirus type 26 vector that expressed a prefusion-stabilized SARS-CoV-2 spike protein derived from the original Wuhan strain.

Here the chain combines TRBV18 and TRBJ2-1; no D segment can be confidently identified. This sample comprised peripheral blood, obtained in a trial of Ad26.COV2.S vaccine versus placebo. The clonotype comes from a person aged 18 to 59 who received the Ad26.COV2.S COVID-19 vaccine or a placebo. Read as DNA, the sequence is TGTGCCAGCTCACCAAAACTCGGGTCGGTGGGTGGTGAGCAGTTCTTC. The translation is CASSPKLGSVGGEQFF.